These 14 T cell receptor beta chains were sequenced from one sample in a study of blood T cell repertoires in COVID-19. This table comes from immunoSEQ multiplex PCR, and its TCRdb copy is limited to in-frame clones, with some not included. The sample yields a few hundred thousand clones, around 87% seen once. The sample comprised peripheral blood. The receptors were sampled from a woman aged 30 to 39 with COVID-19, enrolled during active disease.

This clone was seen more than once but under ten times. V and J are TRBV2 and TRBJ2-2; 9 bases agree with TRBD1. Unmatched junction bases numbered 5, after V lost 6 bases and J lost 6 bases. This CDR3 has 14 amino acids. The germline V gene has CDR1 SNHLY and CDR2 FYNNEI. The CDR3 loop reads CASSRQGDAGELFF. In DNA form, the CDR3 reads TGTGCCAGCAGCCGACAGGGGGACGCCGGGGAGCTGTTTTTT.

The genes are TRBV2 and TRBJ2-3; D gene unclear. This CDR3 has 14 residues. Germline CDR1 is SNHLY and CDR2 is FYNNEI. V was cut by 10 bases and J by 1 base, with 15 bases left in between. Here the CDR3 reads CANRLGEGTDTQYF. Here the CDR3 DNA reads TGTGCCAACAGATTGGGCGAAGGCACAGATACGCAGTATTTT.

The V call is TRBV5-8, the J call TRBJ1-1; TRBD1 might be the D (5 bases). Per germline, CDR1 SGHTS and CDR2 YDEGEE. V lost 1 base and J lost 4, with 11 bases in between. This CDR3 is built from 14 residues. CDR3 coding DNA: TGTGCCAGCAGCTTGTGGCGGGGGACCACTGAAGCTTTCTTT. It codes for CASSLWRGTTEAFF.

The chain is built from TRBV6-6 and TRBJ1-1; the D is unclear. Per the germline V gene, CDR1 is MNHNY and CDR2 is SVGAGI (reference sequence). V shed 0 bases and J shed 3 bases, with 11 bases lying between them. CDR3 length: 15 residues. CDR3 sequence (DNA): TGTGCCAGCAGTTACTCGGCCAAATCAGACACTGAAGCTTTCTTT. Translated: CASSYSAKSDTEAFF.

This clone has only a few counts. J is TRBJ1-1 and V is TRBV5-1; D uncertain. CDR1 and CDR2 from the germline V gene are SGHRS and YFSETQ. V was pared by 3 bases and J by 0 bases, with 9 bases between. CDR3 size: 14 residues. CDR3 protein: CASSSDTLNTEAFF. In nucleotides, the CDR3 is TGCGCCAGCAGCTCTGATACATTGAACACTGAAGCTTTCTTT.

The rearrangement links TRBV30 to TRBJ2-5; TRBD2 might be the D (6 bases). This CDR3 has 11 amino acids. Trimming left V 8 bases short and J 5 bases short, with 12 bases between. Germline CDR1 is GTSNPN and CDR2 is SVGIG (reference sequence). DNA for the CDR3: TGTGCCCGCGGGATGCCTGAGACCCAGTACTTC. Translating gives CARGMPETQYF.

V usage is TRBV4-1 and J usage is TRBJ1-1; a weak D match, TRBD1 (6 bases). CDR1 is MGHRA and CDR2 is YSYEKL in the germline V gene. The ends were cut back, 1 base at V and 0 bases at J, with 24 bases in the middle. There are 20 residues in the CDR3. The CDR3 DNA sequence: TGCGCCAGCAGCCAAGGGAAGGACAGAGATGGGGTCAGGGTGAACACTGAAGCTTTCTTT. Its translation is CASSQGKDRDGVRVNTEAFF.

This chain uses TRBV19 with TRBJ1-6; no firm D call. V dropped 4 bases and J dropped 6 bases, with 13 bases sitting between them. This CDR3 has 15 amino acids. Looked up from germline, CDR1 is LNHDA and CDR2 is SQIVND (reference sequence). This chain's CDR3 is CASSRGGLTNSPLHF. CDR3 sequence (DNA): TGTGCCAGTAGTAGGGGAGGTCTGACTAATTCACCCCTCCACTTT.

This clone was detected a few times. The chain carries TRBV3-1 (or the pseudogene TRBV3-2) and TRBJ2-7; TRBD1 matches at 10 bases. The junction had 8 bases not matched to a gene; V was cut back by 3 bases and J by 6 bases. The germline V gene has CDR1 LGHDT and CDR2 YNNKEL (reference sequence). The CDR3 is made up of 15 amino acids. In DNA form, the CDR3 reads TGTGCCAGCAGCCACGCCGGGACAGGGGTCGGCGAGCAGTACTTC. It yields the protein CASSHAGTGVGEQYF.

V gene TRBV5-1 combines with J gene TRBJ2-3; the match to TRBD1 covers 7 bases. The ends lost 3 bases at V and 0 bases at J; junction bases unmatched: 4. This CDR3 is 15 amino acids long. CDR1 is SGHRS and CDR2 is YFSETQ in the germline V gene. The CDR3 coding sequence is TGCGCCAGCAGCTCCCGGGACAGAAGCACAGATACGCAGTATTTT. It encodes CASSSRDRSTDTQYF.

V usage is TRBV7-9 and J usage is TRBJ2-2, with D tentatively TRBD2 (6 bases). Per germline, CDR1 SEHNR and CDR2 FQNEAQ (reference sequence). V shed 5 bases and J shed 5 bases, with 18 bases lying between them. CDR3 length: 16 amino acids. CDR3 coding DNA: TGTGCCAGCAGCCACGCGGAGGGGTTGGGGACCGGGGAGCTGTTTTTT. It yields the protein CASSHAEGLGTGELFF. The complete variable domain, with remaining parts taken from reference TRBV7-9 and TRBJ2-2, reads DTGVSQNPRHKITKRGQNVTFRCDPISEHNRLYWYRQTLGQGPEFLTYFQNEAQLEKSRLLSDRFSAERPKGSFSTLEIQRTEQGDSAMYLCASSHAEGLGTGELFFGEGSRLTVL.

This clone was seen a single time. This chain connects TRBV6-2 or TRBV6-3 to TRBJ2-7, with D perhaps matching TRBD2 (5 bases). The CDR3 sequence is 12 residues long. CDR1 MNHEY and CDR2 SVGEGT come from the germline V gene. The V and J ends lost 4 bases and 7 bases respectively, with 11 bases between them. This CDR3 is CASSSTWEEQYF. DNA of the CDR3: TGTGCCAGCAGTTCGACCTGGGAGGAGCAGTACTTC.

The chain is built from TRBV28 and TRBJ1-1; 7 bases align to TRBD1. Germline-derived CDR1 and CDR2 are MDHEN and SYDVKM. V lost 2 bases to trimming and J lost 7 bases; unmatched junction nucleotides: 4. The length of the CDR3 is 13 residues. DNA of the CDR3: TGTGCCAGCAGTTTACGGGGGACAGTTGAAGCTTTCTTT. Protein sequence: CASSLRGTVEAFF.

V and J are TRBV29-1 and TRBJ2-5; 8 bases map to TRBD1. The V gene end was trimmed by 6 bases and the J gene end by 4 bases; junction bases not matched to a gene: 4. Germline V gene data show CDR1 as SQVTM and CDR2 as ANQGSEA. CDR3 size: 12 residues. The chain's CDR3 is CSVGQAGETQYF. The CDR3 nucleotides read TGCAGCGTGGGACAGGCCGGAGAGACCCAGTACTTC.